This T cell receptor (beta chain) was identified in a study of blood T cells in healthy people across ages (dated by TCRdb to the mid-2010s). For context, the study as a whole: In model experiments, template switching captured roughly one uniquely barcoded TCR beta cDNA molecule for every two T cells. Age-related changes in TCR beta repertoire diversity were measured in the study by deep sequencing normalized with unique cDNA molecular identifiers. The donors were split into four age groups: young (average approximately 16 years), middle-aged (roughly 39), aged (62) and long-lived (under 90). To avoid experimental bias, donors of different ages were spread randomly across the sequencing lanes. Two additional independent replicas of 1 million unique cDNA reads from the same blood draw were analyzed for two donors (one aged 18 to 30 and one aged 80 or older).

Beyond this particular receptor, the publication reports: Total diversity estimates from one million sequenced T cells were considered lower bounds and underestimates. Observed TCR beta diversity per million T cells fell roughly linearly with age, and a significant reduction was already apparent by age around 36. Observed TCR beta diversity correlated strongly with the percentage of naive T cells measured by flow cytometry. Because profiling used bulk unsorted PBMCs, naive and antigen-experienced compartments could not be compared conclusively. Compared with the aged group, the long-lived group had more naive CD4+ T cells, fewer expanded clones and increased TCR diversity, suggesting age selection. Because the CMV infection status of the donors was unknown, age-related changes in expanded clonotypes may potentially have been confounded.

CDR1 is given as MNHEY and CDR2 as SVGEGT, both from the germline V gene. From cysteine to phenylalanine, the CDR3 is 17 amino acids long. Kept here is only the CDR3 DNA, which spans 51 bases and is read in frame from base 1. Relative to germline, V is missing 5 bases and J is missing 1 base, with 8 bases of the junction outside any gene match. Systemically healthy Caucasian individuals from Russia, some 40 in total and aged roughly 6 to 100 years, were included as donors. Around 9.8 milliliters of peripheral blood were collected from each donor into EDTA-treated Vacutainer tubes. PBMCs were isolated by Ficoll-Paque density-gradient centrifugation, with at least 6 million obtained per sample. Total RNA was extracted from PBMCs with Trizol reagent, with at least 6 micrograms obtained per sample. For every donor, flow cytometry on a PBMC aliquot measured the percentage of naive CD45RAhigh/CD27high T cells.

Library preparation used 5' RACE. The run used an Illumina HiSeq 2500. A second PCR of roughly 6 to 12 cycles was run with a J-beta primer mix and a sample-barcoded 5' primer. A template-switch 5' adaptor carrying 12 random nucleotides introduced a unique molecular identifier onto each TCR beta cDNA molecule. At least 2.5 million CDR3-containing paired-end reads were obtained from each sample. The Mint cDNA synthesis kit, primed by a TRBC-specific oligonucleotide, was used to synthesize first-strand cDNA from all RNA. After uracil-DNA glycosylase treatment, a first 18-cycle PCR used universal primers M1SS and BC2_uni_R on all cDNA. The authors' pipeline ran thus. For normalization, 1 million high-quality reads were randomly selected from each sample, with every read carrying a distinct molecular identifier. Instead of being binned into consensus sequences, reads that shared molecular identifiers were thrown out. MiTCR, with a Q25 quality threshold and the strictest error-elimination algorithm, was used for CDR3 identification, clonotype clustering and error correction. Lower-bound total TCR beta diversity was estimated with a nonparametric unseen species model using Euler transformation. The public reads were quality trimmed at Q25 with fastp and then assembled into clones with MiXCR by TCRdb, keeping productive beta chains. Records with the same CDR3 protein are collapsed into one entry carrying the most frequent genes and DNA. For this entry, the V and J calls and clone size follow TCRdb and not the study's own pipeline. In this sample the table shows over 550,000 distinct CDR3 sequences, approximately 30% of which occur a single time. The leading ten clones occupy approximately 15% of the sample.

This clonotype was detected ten times or more. The antigen this receptor binds is unknown. Per-nucleotide qualities are absent, and no much larger clonotype sits a single base away. What was sequenced was blood. The origin of this receptor is a woman aged 80 or over in good health. The chain joins TRBV6-2 or TRBV6-3 to TRBJ1-5; 10 middle bases align to TRBD1. The CDR3 protein sequence reads: CASSETGTGVSNQPQHF. The nucleotide sequence is given as TGTGCCAGCAGTGAGACCGGGACAGGGGTAAGCAATCAGCCCCAGCATTTT.